This T cell receptor (beta chain) was documented in a study of blood T cell repertoires in COVID-19. Study context: From the United States, Italy and Spain came samples of acute and convalescent COVID-19. Nucleic acid was either cDNA or gDNA, and it came from T cells, B-cell-depleted T cells, or PBMCs.

Study processing details: Amplification with reference gene primers provided the estimates of nucleated cell counts. Profiling relied on immunoSEQ multiplex PCR, and the TCRdb table lists in-frame clones only, not all of them. V and J calls and clone size are those listed in that table; D and trimming were worked out from the DNA. The sample yields fewer than 500,000 clones, about 89% seen once. The germline V gene has CDR1 MNHEY and CDR2 SMNVEV (reference sequence). Trimming at V came to 5 bases and at J to 2 bases, leaving 2 bases not matched to a gene. This CDR3 spans 13 amino acids. The V call is TRBV27, the J call TRBJ1-2, with TRBD1 identical over 7 bases. The sequenced sample consisted of peripheral blood. This receptor was identified in a woman in her twenties or thirties with acute or convalescent COVID-19. DNA of the CDR3: TGTGCCAGCAGTCCGACAGGGAACTATGGCTACACCTTC. This translates into CASSPTGNYGYTF.